The 4 T cell receptor beta chains below come from one sample, sequenced in a study of response to subunit inactivated influenza vaccine. TCRdb called the RT-PCR reads again in MiXCR, with one record for every CDR3 protein. Altogether over 650,000 distinct CDR3 sequences are present, around 20% being singletons, with the ten largest covering approximately 10%. The input for sequencing was PBMCs from blood, taken 4 to 6 days after vaccination. These receptors originate from a man in his forties or fifties who received an inactivated influenza vaccine.

The rearrangement joins TRBV5-1 to TRBJ2-2; no definite D call. Germline V gene lookup returns CDR1 SGHRS and CDR2 YFSETQ. This CDR3 comprises 13 residues. V lost 6 bases, J lost 7 bases, and 13 bases lay in between. CDR3 amino acids: CASTPPDFGELFF. CDR3 bases: TGCGCCAGCACGCCCCCAGATTTCGGGGAGCTGTTTTTT.

The chain links TRBV10-3 to TRBJ2-3; 9 nucleotides match TRBD2. The V segment lost 4 bases and the J segment 0 bases; nucleotides outside the gene matches: 11. Germline-derived CDR1 and CDR2 are ENHRY and SYGVKD. The CDR3 loop spans 18 amino acids. As DNA, the CDR3 is TGTGCCATCAGTGGGCCCTCGCAAACTAGCGGGAGCACAGATACGCAGTATTTT. Protein: CAISGPSQTSGSTDTQYF.

The sample holds a few counts of this clonotype. The rearrangement joins TRBV20-1 to TRBJ2-5, with D unresolved. Per germline, CDR1 DFQATT and CDR2 SNEGSKA (reference sequence). Trimming removed 7 bases from V and 5 bases from J, with 8 bases in between. This CDR3 has 10 residues. CDR3: CSGRSETQYF. The CDR3 nucleotides read TGCAGTGGGAGATCGGAGACCCAGTACTTC.

V usage is TRBV5-1 and J usage is TRBJ1-1; TRBD1 matches at 8 bases. From germline, CDR1 is SGHRS and CDR2 YFSETQ. This CDR3 comprises 17 residues. V shed 0 bases and J 2 bases; nucleotides not matched to a gene: 9. The CDR3 DNA reads TGCGCCAGCAGCTTGGTCCAGGGGGCGGTCGGAAACACTGAAGCTTTCTTT. Protein product: CASSLVQGAVGNTEAFF.